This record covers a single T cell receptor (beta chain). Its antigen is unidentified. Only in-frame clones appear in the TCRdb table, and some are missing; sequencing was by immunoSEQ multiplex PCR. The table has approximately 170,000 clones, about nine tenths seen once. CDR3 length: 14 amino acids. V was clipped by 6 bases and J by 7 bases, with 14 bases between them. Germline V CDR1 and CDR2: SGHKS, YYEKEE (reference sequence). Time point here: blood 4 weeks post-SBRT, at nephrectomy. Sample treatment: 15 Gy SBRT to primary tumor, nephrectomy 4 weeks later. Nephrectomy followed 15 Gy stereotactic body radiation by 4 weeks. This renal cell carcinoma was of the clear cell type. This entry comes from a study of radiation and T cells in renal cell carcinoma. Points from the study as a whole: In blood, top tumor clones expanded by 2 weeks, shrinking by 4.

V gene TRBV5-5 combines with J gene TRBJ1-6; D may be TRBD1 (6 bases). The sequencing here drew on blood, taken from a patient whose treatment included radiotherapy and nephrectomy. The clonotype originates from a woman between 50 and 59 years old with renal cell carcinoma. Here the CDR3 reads CASILGQSNSPLHF. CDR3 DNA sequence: TGTGCCAGCATCTTAGGACAGTCGAATTCACCCCTCCACTTT.